The 10 T cell receptor beta chains below all came from one sample that was sequenced in a study of T cell responses to AZD1222 COVID-19 vaccine. TCRdb's copy holds only in-frame clones and misses some; the assay was immunoSEQ multiplex PCR. Of tens of thousands of clones in the sample, under 95% are singletons; the top ten hold around 5.2%. The sample consisted of peripheral blood, taken on day 0 of MenACWY control vaccination. The origin of the receptors is an adult in good health.

V usage is TRBV4-2 and J usage is TRBJ2-7; 7 positions agree with TRBD2. This CDR3 is built from 15 residues. The V gene's germline CDR1 is LGHNA and CDR2 YNFKEQ. V dropped 4 bases and J dropped 2; count of bases not matched to a gene: 8. Here the CDR3 DNA reads TGTGCCAGCAGCCTGACCGCGGGAGCCCCCTACGAGCAGTACTTC. It is translated as CASSLTAGAPYEQYF.

The chain employs TRBV12-5 and TRBJ1-1; TRBD1 aligns across 7 bases. Germline V gene data show CDR1 as LGHNT and CDR2 as FRNRAP. This CDR3 region has 15 residues. V was clipped by 5 bases and J by 0 bases; unmatched bases: 6. CDR3 nucleotide sequence: TGTGCTAGTGGTGCTACGGGACAGATGAACACTGAAGCTTTCTTT. Its protein product is CASGATGQMNTEAFF. Combining the CDR3 with reference TRBV12-5 and TRBJ1-1 gives the whole variable domain DARVTQTPRHKVTEMGQEVTMRCQPILGHNTVFWYRQTMMQGLELLAYFRNRAPLDDSGMPKDRFSAEMPDATLATLKIQPSEPRDSAVYFCASGATGQMNTEAFFGQGTRLTVV.

The CDR3 sequence is CAIRAREGAGIGNEQFF. The CDR3 DNA follows: TGTGCCATCAGAGCCCGGGAGGGAGCGGGGATTGGGAATGAGCAGTTCTTC. This sequence joins TRBV10-3 and TRBJ2-1; 8 bases map to TRBD2. The CDR3 extends over 17 amino acids. Trimming took 6 bases from V and 7 from J; bases not matched to a gene: 17. Germline V gene sequence: CDR1 ENHRY, CDR2 SYGVKD.

The chain is built from TRBV7-9 and TRBJ1-4; D is possibly TRBD1 (6 bases). With 6 bases removed from V and 5 bases from J, the gap between germline ends came to 16 bases. The CDR3 spans 15 residues. The germline gives CDR1 SEHNR, CDR2 FQNEAQ (reference sequence). CDR3 loop: CASRKSTGWNEKLFF. The CDR3 DNA reads TGTGCCAGCAGAAAATCAACAGGGTGGAATGAAAAACTGTTTTTT.

The chain is built from TRBV18 and TRBJ2-5; D is ambiguous. The CDR3 runs 12 residues. Germline V lookup: CDR1 KGHSH, CDR2 LQKENI. V was shortened by 0 bases and J by 7 bases, with 6 bases between the two germline ends. CDR3 residues: CASSPPPGTQYF. The CDR3 DNA sequence: TGTGCCAGCTCACCACCTCCGGGGACCCAGTACTTC.

The chain recombines TRBV13 with TRBJ2-1; no clear D gene. V dropped 2 bases and J dropped 0 bases, with 11 bases sitting between them. The CDR3 covers 16 residues. The germline gives CDR1 PRHDT, CDR2 FYEKMQ (reference sequence). The CDR3 region is CASSLRVSSSYNEQFF. In DNA, the CDR3 is TGTGCCAGCAGCTTAAGGGTCTCGAGCTCCTACAATGAGCAGTTCTTC. The full variable domain, with the rest looked up from reference TRBV13 and TRBJ2-1, is AAGVIQSPRHLIKEKRETATLKCYPIPRHDTVYWYQQGPGQDPQFLISFYEKMQSDKGSIPDRFSAQQFSDYHSELNMSSLELGDSALYFCASSLRVSSSYNEQFFGPGTRLTVL.

The chain combines TRBV19 with TRBJ1-5, with no clear D. Germline V gene lookup returns CDR1 LNHDA and CDR2 SQIVND (reference sequence). CDR3 length: 15 residues. V was pared by 7 bases and J by 0 bases, with 13 bases between. CDR3 amino acids: CASNPDGFSNQPQHF. CDR3 DNA sequence: TGTGCCAGTAATCCGGACGGGTTTAGCAATCAGCCCCAGCATTTT.

This sequence joins TRBV6-5 and TRBJ2-1; no clear D. Trimming cost V 0 bases and J 4 bases, with 13 bases left between them. The germline V gene has CDR1 MNHEY and CDR2 SVGAGI. The CDR3 runs to 16 residues. The CDR3 nucleotides are TGTGCCAGCAGTTACTCGAACCAAAATAGGTACAATGAGCAGTTCTTC. The encoded protein is CASSYSNQNRYNEQFF.

The rearrangement joins TRBV28 to TRBJ1-1; D gene uncertain. CDR3 length equals 14 residues. V was cut by 5 bases and J by 0 bases, with 10 bases left in between. The germline gives CDR1 MDHEN, CDR2 SYDVKM. The CDR3 spells CASSPQIVNTEAFF. CDR3 coding DNA: TGTGCCAGCAGTCCCCAGATAGTGAACACTGAAGCTTTCTTT. Drawing the rest from reference TRBV28 and TRBJ1-1, the complete variable domain is DVKVTQSSRYLVKRTGEKVFLECVQDMDHENMFWYRQDPGLGLRLIYFSYDVKMKEKGDIPEGYSVSREKKERFSLILESASTNQTSMYLCASSPQIVNTEAFFGQGTRLTVV.

CDR3 sequence reads: CASSETRSRNSPLHF. CDR3 DNA: TGTGCCAGCAGTGAGACCAGGTCGAGGAATTCACCCCTCCACTTT. The chain joins TRBV6-1 to TRBJ1-6; no clear D gene. Trimming took 3 bases from V and 7 from J, leaving 13 bases between them. The CDR3 is made up of 15 amino acids. Germline V CDR1 and CDR2: MNHNS, SASEGT.